This T cell receptor beta chain was retrieved from a study of blood T cell repertoires in COVID-19. Study context: Acute-phase and convalescent COVID-19 samples originated in the United States, Italy and Spain. PBMCs, B-cell-depleted T cells, or T cells were the source of the cDNA or gDNA that made up the material.

The CDR3 is 13 amino acids. Germline V gene data show CDR1 as SGHAT and CDR2 as FQNNGV. The V gene lost 3 bases and the J gene lost 8 bases, with 13 bases spanning the gap. In the study's own analysis: Reference gene primer amplification in the assay estimated nucleated cell counts. Profiling relied on immunoSEQ multiplex PCR, and the TCRdb table lists in-frame clones only, not all of them. That table is the source of V, J and clone size, and D and trimming were worked out from the DNA. The table includes 200,000 to 250,000 clones, nearly 90% detected once. The receptor was isolated from a woman younger than 30 who had recovered from COVID-19. The chain links TRBV11-2 to TRBJ1-2; possibly TRBD1 for D (6 bases). Sequenced: peripheral blood. This CDR3 is CASSLANTGGYTF. The CDR3 DNA reads as TGTGCCAGCAGCTTGGCAAACACAGGGGGCTACACCTTC.